The clone carrying this T cell receptor beta chain is large. The antigen remains undetermined. The data stem from a study of glioma-infiltrating T cells. General study points: Above-expected tissue-blood divergence occurred in all gliomas, most in low-grade ones.

Using RNA template, CDR3s of TCR alpha and beta were amplified with iRepertoire arm-PCR. Tissue mRNA or PBMC total RNA, about 90-450 ng, went into one-step reverse transcription and amplification. Each CDR3 protein gets one entry after TCRdb re-called the multiplex PCR reads with MiXCR. The repertoire holds about 4,900 distinct CDR3 sequences, with 30% to 35% as singletons. This CDR3 spans 12 amino acids. The ends were cut back, 11 bases at V and 3 bases at J, with 11 bases in the middle. Germline values: CDR1 MNHEY, CDR2 SMNVEV (reference sequence). The rearrangement joins TRBV27 to TRBJ1-5; unclear D gene. The sequenced material came from glioma tissue, nonneoplastic brain tissue, or PBMCs (not recorded which). This sequence originates from a human donor with low-grade glioma or glioblastoma, undergoing nonglioma brain surgery, or in good health (not recorded which). The CDR3: CASGRYNQPQHF. The DNA for the CDR3 is TGTGCCTCCGGACGGTACAATCAGCCCCAGCATTTT.